This TCR beta chain comes out of a study of control samples from healthy donors and cancer patients (dated by TCRdb to the early 2020s). The library was obtained by the immunoSEQ multiplex PCR assay. What TCRdb holds here is the immuneACCESS table cut down to in-frame rearrangements. Part of the clones is not present; checked against another copy, under half of the missing clones reflect an unresolved V gene, and the others are unexplained. For this sample there are roughly 38,000 clones; 80% to 95% appear just once. The top ten hold around 3.6% of the sample. Worth noting for this clone: Its antigen specificity is not known. No quality values exist for individual bases; no much larger clone is one base distant.

The TCR originated in a woman between 45 and 60 years old in good health. Sequencing was done on a sample of blood.

The DNA sequence is TGTGCCAGCAGCCCCAGACAGTACTCTGAAGCTTTCTTT. Translated, it gives CASSPRQYSEAFF. Recombination joined TRBV7-9 with TRBJ1-1, with TRBD1 perhaps the D gene, on 5 matching bases. From its cysteine to its phenylalanine, the CDR3 spans 13 amino acids. Solely the CDR3 DNA is kept, with 39 bases framed from the first base. For CDR1 and CDR2, the germline V gene (reference sequence) lists SEHNR and FQNEAQ. Trimming at the junction amounts to 5 bases on V and 6 bases on J, and the germline ends lie 13 bases apart. The entire variable domain, with the stretches around the CDR3 drawn from the reference TRBV7-9 and TRBJ1-1 proteins, is DTGVSQNPRHKITKRGQNVTFRCDPISEHNRLYWYRQTLGQGPEFLTYFQNEAQLEKSRLLSDRFSAERPKGSFSTLEIQRTEQGDSAMYLCASSPRQYSEAFFGQGTRLTVV.